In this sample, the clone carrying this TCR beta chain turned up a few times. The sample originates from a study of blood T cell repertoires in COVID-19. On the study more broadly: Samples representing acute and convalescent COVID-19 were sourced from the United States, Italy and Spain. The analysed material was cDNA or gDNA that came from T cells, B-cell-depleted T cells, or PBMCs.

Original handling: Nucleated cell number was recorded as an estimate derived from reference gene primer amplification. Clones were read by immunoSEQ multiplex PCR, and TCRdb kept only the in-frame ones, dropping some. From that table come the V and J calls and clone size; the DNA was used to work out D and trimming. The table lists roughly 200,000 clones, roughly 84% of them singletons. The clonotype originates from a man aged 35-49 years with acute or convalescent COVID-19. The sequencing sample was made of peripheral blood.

In DNA form, the CDR3 reads TGTGCCAGCAGTCCAGGGAACACCGGGGAGCTGTTTTTT. Its protein product is CASSPGNTGELFF. This chain uses TRBV2 with TRBJ2-2; D is unclear. V gave up 5 bases and J gave up 1 base, with 5 bases separating them. The V gene's germline CDR1 is SNHLY and CDR2 FYNNEI. The CDR3 totals 13 residues.